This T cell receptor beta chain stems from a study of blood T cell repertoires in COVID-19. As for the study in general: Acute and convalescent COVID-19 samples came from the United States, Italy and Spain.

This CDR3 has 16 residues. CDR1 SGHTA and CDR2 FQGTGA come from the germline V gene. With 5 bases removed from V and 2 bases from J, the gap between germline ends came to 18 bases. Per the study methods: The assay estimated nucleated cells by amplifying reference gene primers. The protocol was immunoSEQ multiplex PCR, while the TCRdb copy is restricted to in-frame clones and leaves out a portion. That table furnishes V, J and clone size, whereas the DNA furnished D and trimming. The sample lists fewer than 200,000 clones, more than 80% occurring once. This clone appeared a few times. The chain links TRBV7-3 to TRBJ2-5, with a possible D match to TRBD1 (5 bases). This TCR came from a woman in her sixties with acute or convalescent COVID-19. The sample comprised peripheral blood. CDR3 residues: CASSLLGPGSQETQYF. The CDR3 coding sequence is TGTGCCAGCAGCCTCTTGGGGCCCGGTAGTCAAGAGACCCAGTACTTC.